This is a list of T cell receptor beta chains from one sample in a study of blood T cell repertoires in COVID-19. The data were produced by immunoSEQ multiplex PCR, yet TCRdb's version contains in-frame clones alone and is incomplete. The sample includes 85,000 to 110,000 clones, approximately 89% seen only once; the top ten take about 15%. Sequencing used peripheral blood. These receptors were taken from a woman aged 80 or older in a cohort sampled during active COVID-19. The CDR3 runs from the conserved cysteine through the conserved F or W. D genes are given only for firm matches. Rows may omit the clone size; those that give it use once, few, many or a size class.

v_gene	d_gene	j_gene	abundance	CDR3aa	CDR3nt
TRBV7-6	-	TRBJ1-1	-	CASSAGVGNTEAFF	TGTGCCAGCAGCGCAGGTGTGGGGAACACTGAAGCTTTCTTT
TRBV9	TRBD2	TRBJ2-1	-	CASSVGGLAGYKITYNEQFF	TGTGCCAGCAGCGTAGGTGGTCTAGCGGGGTACAAAATAACCTACAATGAGCAGTTCTTC
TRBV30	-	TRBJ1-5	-	CAWGPWATNQPQHF	TGTGCCTGGGGGCCGTGGGCTACCAATCAGCCCCAGCATTTT
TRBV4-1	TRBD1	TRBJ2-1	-	CASRGTGGTYNEQFF	TGCGCCAGCAGGGGTACAGGGGGCACTTACAATGAGCAGTTCTTC
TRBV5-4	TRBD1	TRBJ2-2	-	CASSSTGTIRELFF	TGTGCCAGCAGCTCGACAGGGACAATTCGGGAGCTGTTTTTT
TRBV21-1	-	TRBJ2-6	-	CASGERTLSPPGANVLTF	TGTGCCAGCGGGGAAAGGACACTGTCCCCCCCTGGGGCCAACGTCCTGACTTTC
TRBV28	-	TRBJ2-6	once	CASRNSYSPSGANVLTF	TGTGCCAGCAGGAATTCCTACTCCCCCTCTGGGGCCAACGTCCTGACTTTC
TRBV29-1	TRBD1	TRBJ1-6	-	CSARDSAYNSPLHF	TGCAGCGCCCGGGACAGCGCCTATAATTCACCCCTCCACTTT
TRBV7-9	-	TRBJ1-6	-	CASSLGRGDSPLHF	TGTGCCAGCAGCTTAGGCAGGGGCGATTCGCCCCTCCACTTT
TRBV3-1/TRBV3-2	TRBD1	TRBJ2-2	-	CASRSGTGGSGELFF	TGTGCCAGCAGATCCGGGACAGGGGGATCTGGGGAGCTGTTTTTT
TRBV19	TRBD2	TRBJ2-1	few	CASSPWGLAGEDEQFF	TGTGCCAGTAGTCCTTGGGGACTAGCGGGCGAGGATGAGCAGTTCTTC
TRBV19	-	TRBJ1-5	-	CASRPIPGGNQPQHF	TGTGCCAGTAGGCCCATACCCGGAGGCAATCAGCCCCAGCATTTT
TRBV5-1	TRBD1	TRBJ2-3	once	CASSLEGTATDTQYF	TGCGCCAGCAGCTTGGAGGGGACAGCCACAGATACGCAGTATTTT
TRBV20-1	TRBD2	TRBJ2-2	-	CSASPSGTNTGELFF	TGCAGTGCCAGTCCTAGCGGGACGAACACCGGGGAGCTGTTTTTT
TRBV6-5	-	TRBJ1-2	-	CASSYSGTGVYGYTF	TGTGCCAGCAGTTACTCCGGGACGGGGGTCTATGGCTACACCTTC
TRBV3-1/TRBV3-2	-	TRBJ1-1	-	CASSRSGATDPFF	TGTGCCAGCAGCAGATCTGGCGCGACAGATCCTTTCTTT
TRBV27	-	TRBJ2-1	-	CASSPGYNEQFF	TGTGCCAGCAGTCCCGGTTACAATGAGCAGTTCTTC
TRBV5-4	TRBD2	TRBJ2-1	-	CASRPGLADYNEQFF	TGTGCCAGCAGGCCGGGACTAGCGGACTACAATGAGCAGTTCTTC